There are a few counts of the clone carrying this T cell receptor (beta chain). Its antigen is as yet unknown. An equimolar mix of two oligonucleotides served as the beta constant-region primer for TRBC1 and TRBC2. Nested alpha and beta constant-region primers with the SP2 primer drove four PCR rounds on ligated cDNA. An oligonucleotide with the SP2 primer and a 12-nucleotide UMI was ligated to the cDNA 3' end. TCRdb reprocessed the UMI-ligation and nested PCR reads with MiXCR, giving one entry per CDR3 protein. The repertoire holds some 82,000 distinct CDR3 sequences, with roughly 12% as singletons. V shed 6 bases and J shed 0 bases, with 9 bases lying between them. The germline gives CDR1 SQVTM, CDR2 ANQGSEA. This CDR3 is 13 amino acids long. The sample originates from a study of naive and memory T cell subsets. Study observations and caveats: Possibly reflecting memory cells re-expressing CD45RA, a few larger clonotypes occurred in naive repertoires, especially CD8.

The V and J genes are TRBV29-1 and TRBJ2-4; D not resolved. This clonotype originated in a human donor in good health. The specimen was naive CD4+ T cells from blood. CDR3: CSVVTGAKNIQYF. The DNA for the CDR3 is TGCAGCGTCGTCACGGGAGCCAAAAACATTCAGTACTTC.